There are a few counts of the clone carrying this TCR beta chain. Its antigen is currently unknown. This CDR3 region has 17 residues. Germline CDR1 reads SGHAT; CDR2 reads FQDESV (reference sequence). V lost 5 bases and J 3 bases, leaving 20 bases between the germline ends. The data were obtained in a study of T cell repertoires in cytomegalovirus infection. As for the study in general: An indication of both CMV infection and matching HLA type came from public TCR beta signatures. Findings and caveats of the study: The ex vivo response showed dominance by HLA-C-restricted CMV-specific TCR beta clonotypes. People with CMV and the relevant HLA were identified by cumulative public TCR beta family frequency.

TCRdb re-derived calls from the reads in MiXCR, one entry per CDR3 protein. The data show 150,000 or so distinct CDR3 sequences, about a sixth seen once. The TCR comes from a human donor in good health (CMV status not recorded). Some clones in this sample may be carry-over from other donors' samples. The rearrangement uses TRBV11-1 and TRBJ2-1, with D perhaps matching TRBD1 (5 bases). The specimen was CD8+ T cells from PBMCs. Written as DNA, the CDR3 is TGTGCCAGCAGCGCCCGGTTGCAGGACAAGAGCTACAATGAGCAGTTCTTC. Its translation is CASSARLQDKSYNEQFF.